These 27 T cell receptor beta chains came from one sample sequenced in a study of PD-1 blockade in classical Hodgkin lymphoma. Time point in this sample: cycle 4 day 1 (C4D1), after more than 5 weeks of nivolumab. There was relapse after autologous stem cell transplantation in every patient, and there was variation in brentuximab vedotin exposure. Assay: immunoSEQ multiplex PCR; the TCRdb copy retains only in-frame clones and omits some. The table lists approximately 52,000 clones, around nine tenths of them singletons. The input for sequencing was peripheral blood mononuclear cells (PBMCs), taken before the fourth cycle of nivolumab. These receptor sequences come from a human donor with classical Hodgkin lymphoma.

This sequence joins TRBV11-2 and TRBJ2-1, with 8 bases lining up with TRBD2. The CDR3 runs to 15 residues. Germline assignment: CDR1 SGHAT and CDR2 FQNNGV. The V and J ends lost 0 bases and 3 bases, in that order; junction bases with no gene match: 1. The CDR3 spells CASSLDRGGYNEQFF. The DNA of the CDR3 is TGTGCCAGCAGCTTAGATCGGGGGGGCTACAATGAGCAGTTCTTC.

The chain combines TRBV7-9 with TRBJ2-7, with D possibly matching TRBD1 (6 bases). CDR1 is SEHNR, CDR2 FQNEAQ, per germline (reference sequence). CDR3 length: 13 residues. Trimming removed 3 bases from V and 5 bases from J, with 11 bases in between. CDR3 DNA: TGTGCCAGCAGCTTCTCAGGGGACGACGAGCAGTACTTC. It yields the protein CASSFSGDDEQYF.

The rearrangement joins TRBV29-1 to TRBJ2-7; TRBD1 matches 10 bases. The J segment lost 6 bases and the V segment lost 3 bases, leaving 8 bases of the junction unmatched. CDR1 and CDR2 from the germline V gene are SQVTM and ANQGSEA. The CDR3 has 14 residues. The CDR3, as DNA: TGCAGCGTTGAGGGGACAGGGGTTCAGGGCGAGCAGTACTTC. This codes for CSVEGTGVQGEQYF.

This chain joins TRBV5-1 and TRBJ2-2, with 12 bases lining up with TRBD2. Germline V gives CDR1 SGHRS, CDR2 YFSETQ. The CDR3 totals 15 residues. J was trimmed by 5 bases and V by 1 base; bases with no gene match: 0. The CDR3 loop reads CASSLLAGGTGELFF. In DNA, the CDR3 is TGCGCCAGCAGCTTGCTAGCGGGGGGGACCGGGGAGCTGTTTTTT.

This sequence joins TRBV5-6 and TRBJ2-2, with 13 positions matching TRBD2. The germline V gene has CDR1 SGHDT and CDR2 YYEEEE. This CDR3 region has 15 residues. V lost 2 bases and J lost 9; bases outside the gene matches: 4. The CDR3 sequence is CASSFGTSGIRELFF. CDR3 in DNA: TGTGCCAGCAGCTTCGGGACTAGCGGGATCCGGGAGCTGTTTTTT. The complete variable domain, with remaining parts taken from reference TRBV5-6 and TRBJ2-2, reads DAGVTQSPTHLIKTRGQQVTLRCSPKSGHDTVSWYQQALGQGPQFIFQYYEEEERQRGNFPDRFSGHQFPNYSSELNVNALLLGDSALYLCASSFGTSGIRELFFGEGSRLTVL.

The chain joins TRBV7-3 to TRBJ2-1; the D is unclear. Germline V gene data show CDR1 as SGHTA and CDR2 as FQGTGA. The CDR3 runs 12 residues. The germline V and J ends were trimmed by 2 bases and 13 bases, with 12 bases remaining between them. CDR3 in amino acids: CASSLGRGNQFF. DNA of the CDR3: TGTGCCAGCAGCTTAGGACGTGGAAATCAGTTCTTC.

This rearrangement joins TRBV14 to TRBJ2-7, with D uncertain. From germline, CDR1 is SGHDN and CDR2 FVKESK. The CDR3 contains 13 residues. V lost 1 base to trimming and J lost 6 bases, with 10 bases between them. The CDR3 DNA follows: TGTGCCAGCAGCCAAGCTCACCAAGCCGAGCAGTACTTC. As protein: CASSQAHQAEQYF.

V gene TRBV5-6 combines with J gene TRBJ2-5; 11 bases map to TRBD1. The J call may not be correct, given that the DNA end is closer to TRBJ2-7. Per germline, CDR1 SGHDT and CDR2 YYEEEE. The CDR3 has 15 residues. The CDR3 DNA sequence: TGTGCCAGCAGCTTGGGACTGGACAGGGGGCTCGAGCAGTACTTC. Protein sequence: CASSLGLDRGLEQYF.

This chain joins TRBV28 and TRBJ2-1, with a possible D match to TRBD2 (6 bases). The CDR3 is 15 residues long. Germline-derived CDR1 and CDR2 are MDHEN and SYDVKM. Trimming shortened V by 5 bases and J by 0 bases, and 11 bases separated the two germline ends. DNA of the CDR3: TGTGCCAGCAGTCTTAGCGGCCCCTCCTACAATGAGCAGTTCTTC. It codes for CASSLSGPSYNEQFF.

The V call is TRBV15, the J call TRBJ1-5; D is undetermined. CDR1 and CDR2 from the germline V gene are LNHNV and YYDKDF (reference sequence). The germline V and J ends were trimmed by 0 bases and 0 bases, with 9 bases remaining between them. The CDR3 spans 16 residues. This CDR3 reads CATSRDQGYSNQPQHF. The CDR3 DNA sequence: TGTGCCACCAGCAGAGATCAAGGGTATAGCAATCAGCCCCAGCATTTT.

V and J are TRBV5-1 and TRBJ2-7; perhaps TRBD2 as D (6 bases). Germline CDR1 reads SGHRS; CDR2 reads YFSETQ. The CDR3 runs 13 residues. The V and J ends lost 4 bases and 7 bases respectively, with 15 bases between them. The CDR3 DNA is TGCGCCAGCAGCCCACGGGGGTCTCGGGAGCAGTACTTC. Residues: CASSPRGSREQYF.

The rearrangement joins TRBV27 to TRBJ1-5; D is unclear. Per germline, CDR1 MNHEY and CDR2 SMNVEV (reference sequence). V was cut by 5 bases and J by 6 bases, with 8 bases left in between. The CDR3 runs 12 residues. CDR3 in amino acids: CASSVTGQPQHF. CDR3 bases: TGTGCCAGCAGTGTAACTGGTCAGCCCCAGCATTTT.

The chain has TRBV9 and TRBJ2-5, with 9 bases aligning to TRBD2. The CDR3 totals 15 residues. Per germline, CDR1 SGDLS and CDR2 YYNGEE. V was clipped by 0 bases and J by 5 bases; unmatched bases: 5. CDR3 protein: CASSVDFGLAETQYF. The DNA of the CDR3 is TGTGCCAGCAGCGTAGACTTTGGACTAGCGGAGACCCAGTACTTC.

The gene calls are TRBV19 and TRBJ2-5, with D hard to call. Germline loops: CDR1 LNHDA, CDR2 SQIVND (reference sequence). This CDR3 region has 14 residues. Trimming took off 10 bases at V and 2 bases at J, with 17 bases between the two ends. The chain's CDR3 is CATKSAFPQETQYF. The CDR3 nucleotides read TGTGCCACCAAATCCGCGTTTCCTCAAGAGACCCAGTACTTC.

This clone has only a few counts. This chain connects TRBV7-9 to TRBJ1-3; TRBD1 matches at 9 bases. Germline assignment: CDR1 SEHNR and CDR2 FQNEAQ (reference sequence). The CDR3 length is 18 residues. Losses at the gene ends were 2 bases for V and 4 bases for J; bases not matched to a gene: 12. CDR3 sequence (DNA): TGTGCCAGCAGCTTATTGGGGACAGGGACGGGTTCCGGAAACACCATATATTTT. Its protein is CASSLLGTGTGSGNTIYF. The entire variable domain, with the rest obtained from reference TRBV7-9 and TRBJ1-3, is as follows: DTGVSQNPRHKITKRGQNVTFRCDPISEHNRLYWYRQTLGQGPEFLTYFQNEAQLEKSRLLSDRFSAERPKGSFSTLEIQRTEQGDSAMYLCASSLLGTGTGSGNTIYFGEGSWLTVV.

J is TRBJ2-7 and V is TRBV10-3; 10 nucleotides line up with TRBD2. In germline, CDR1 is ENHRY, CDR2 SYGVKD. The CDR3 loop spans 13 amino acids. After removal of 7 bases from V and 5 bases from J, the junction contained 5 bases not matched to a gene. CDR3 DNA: TGTGCCATCACCGAGCTAGCGGGAGACGAGCAGTACTTC. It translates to CAITELAGDEQYF.

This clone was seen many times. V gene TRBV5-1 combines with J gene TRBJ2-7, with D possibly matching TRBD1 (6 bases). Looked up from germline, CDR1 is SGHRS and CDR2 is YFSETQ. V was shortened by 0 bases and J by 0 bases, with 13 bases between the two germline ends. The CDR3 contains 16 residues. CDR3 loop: CASSLGGDTSSYEQYF. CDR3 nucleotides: TGCGCCAGCAGCTTGGGTGGGGACACCTCCTCCTACGAGCAGTACTTC.

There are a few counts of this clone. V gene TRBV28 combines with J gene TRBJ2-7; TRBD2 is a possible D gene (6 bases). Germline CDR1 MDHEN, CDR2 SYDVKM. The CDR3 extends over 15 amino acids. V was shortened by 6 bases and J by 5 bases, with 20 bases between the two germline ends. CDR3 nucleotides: TGTGCCAGCAGCCCCGGGACTCCTGAGATCCACGAGCAGTACTTC. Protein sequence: CASSPGTPEIHEQYF.

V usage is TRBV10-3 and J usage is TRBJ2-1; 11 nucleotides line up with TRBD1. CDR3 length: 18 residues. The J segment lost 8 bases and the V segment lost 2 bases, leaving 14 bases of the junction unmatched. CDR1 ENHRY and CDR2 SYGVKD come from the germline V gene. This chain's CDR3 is CAISEGTGGIPSVDEQFF. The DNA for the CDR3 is TGTGCCATCAGTGAGGGGACAGGGGGGATCCCATCGGTCGATGAGCAGTTCTTC.

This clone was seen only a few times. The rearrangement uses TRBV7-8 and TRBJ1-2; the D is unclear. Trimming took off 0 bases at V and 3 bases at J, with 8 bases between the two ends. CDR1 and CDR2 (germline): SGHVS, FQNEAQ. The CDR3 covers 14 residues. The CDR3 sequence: CASSLAGPDYGYTF. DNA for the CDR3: TGTGCCAGCAGCTTAGCAGGACCAGACTATGGCTACACCTTC.

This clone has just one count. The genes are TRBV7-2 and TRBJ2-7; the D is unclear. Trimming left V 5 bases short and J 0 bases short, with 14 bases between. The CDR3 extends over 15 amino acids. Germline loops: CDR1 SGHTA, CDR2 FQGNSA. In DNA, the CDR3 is TGTGCCAGCAGCCTGGACGCATGGGGCTCCTACGAGCAGTACTTC. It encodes CASSLDAWGSYEQYF.

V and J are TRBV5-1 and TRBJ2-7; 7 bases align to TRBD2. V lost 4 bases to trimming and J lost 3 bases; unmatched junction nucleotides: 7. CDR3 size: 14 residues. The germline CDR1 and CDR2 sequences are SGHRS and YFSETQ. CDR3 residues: CASSPSGADYEQYF. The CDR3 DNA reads TGCGCCAGCAGCCCTAGCGGAGCCGACTACGAGCAGTACTTC.

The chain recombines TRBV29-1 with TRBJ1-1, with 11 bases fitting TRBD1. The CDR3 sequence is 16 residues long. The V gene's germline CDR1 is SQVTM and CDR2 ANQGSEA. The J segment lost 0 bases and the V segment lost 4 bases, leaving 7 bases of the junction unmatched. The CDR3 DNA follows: TGCAGCGTTGGCCCCCAGGACAGGGGGCTGAACACTGAAGCTTTCTTT. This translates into CSVGPQDRGLNTEAFF. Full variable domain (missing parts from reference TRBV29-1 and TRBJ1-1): SAVISQKPSRDICQRGTSLTIQCQVDSQVTMMFWYRQQPGQSLTLIATANQGSEATYESGFVIDKFPISRPNLTFSTLTVSNMSPEDSSIYLCSVGPQDRGLNTEAFFGQGTRLTVV.

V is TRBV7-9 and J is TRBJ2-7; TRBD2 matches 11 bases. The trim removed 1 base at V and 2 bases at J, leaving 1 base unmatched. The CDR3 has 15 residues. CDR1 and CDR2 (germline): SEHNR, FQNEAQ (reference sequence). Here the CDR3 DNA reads TGTGCCAGCAGCTTAGTAGCGGGAGGGGCCTACGAGCAGTACTTC. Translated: CASSLVAGGAYEQYF.

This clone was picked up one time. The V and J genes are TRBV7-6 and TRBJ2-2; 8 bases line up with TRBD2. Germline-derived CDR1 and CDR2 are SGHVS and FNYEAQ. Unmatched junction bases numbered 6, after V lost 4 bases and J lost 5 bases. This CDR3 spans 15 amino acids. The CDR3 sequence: CASSSPGLVTGELFF. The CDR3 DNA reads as TGTGCCAGCAGCTCGCCGGGACTAGTAACCGGGGAGCTGTTTTTT.

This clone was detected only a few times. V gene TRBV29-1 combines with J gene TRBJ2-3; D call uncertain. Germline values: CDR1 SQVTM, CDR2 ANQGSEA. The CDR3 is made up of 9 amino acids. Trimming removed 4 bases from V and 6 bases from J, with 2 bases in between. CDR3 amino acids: CSVGDTQYF. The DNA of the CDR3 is TGCAGCGTTGGGGATACGCAGTATTTT.

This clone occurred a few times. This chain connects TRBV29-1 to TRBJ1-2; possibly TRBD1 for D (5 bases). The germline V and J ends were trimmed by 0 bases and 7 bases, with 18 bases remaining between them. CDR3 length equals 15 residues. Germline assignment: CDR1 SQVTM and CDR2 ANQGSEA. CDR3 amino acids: CSVEDGTRRAAGYTF. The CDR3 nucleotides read TGCAGCGTTGAAGACGGGACCCGTCGGGCGGCTGGCTACACCTTC.